One sample yielded the 16 T cell receptor beta chains listed below, sequenced in a study of blood T cell repertoires in COVID-19. TCRdb keeps only in-frame clones here, not all; method: immunoSEQ multiplex PCR. Of about 380,000 clones listed, 88% are singletons. Input material: PBMCs or T cells enriched from blood (not recorded which). These receptor sequences come from a woman in her late teens or twenties who had recovered from COVID-19.

The V and J genes are TRBV6-2 or TRBV6-3 and TRBJ1-1; D is unclear. The V end lost 6 bases, the J end lost 0 bases, and 8 bases lay between the germline ends. CDR1 MNHEY and CDR2 SVGEGT come from the germline V gene. This CDR3 has 13 residues. The DNA of the CDR3 is TGTGCCAGCAGCACGACACTGAACACTGAAGCTTTCTTT. It encodes CASSTTLNTEAFF.

V is TRBV29-1 and J is TRBJ2-2; D not resolved. V lost 7 bases, J lost 4 bases, and 10 bases lay in between. Germline V gene sequence: CDR1 SQVTM, CDR2 ANQGSEA. The CDR3 contains 12 residues. The CDR3 sequence is CSARTRTGELFF. The CDR3 coding sequence is TGCAGCGCCCGTACACGCACCGGGGAGCTGTTTTTT.

This clone was detected only a few times. The rearrangement uses TRBV11-2 and TRBJ1-2, with no clear D. The CDR3 is made up of 13 amino acids. The germline V and J ends were trimmed by 5 bases and 4 bases, with 11 bases remaining between them. Germline-derived CDR1 and CDR2 are SGHAT and FQNNGV. The CDR3 loop reads CASSDPVIYGYTF. The DNA for the CDR3 is TGTGCCAGCAGCGATCCAGTGATCTATGGCTACACCTTC.

Written as DNA, the CDR3 is TGCGCCAGCAGCTTGGGGCGGGGGTTGGCTGAAGCTTTCTTT. Its protein product is CASSLGRGLAEAFF. This chain links TRBV5-1 with TRBJ1-1; weak D call: TRBD1 (5 bases). Germline assignment: CDR1 SGHRS and CDR2 YFSETQ. CDR3 size: 14 residues. The V and J ends lost 0 bases and 6 bases respectively, with 12 bases between them.

This rearrangement joins TRBV24-1 to TRBJ1-5; 8 positions match TRBD1. The CDR3 covers 19 residues. After removal of 0 bases from V and 5 bases from J, the junction contained 14 bases not matched to a gene. Germline assignment: CDR1 KGHDR and CDR2 SFDVKD. The CDR3 nucleotides read TGTGCCACCAGTGATTTGTATTTGAAGCGCCAGGGGGCTTATCAGCCCCAGCATTTT. This gives the protein CATSDLYLKRQGAYQPQHF.

The V gene is TRBV14, the J gene TRBJ2-1; no definite D call. The CDR3 contains 11 residues. CDR1 is SGHDN, CDR2 FVKESK, per germline. Trimming pared 3 bases from V and 8 bases from J, leaving 5 bases between. CDR3 region: CASSHRYEQFF. The DNA for the CDR3 is TGTGCCAGCAGCCACAGGTATGAGCAGTTCTTC.

CDR3 nucleotide sequence: TGTGCCACCAGCAGAGATCCAGGTAGCTCTGGGGCCAACGTCCTGACTTTC. Translated: CATSRDPGSSGANVLTF. The V call is TRBV15, the J call TRBJ2-6; D is uncertain. Germline V lookup: CDR1 LNHNV, CDR2 YYDKDF (reference sequence). V was pared by 0 bases and J by 0 bases, with 9 bases between. The CDR3 runs 17 residues.

The chain has TRBV11-2 and TRBJ2-5; D is perhaps TRBD2 (5 bases). The CDR3 extends over 14 amino acids. Trimming shortened V by 5 bases and J by 1 base, and 11 bases separated the two germline ends. The germline CDR1 and CDR2 sequences are SGHAT and FQNNGV. CDR3 in amino acids: CASSRDYLQETQYF. CDR3 in DNA: TGTGCCAGCAGCCGAGACTACCTCCAAGAGACCCAGTACTTC.

The chain employs TRBV19 and TRBJ2-2; maybe TRBD2 (6 bases). V shed 3 bases and J shed 0 bases, with 14 bases lying between them. The CDR3 extends over 17 amino acids. Germline V lookup: CDR1 LNHDA, CDR2 SQIVND (reference sequence). The CDR3 DNA reads as TGTGCCAGTAGTATGATCGGGGGTGCCTCGAACACCGGGGAGCTGTTTTTT. This encodes CASSMIGGASNTGELFF.

V is TRBV7-9 and J is TRBJ1-5; no firm D call. The CDR3 covers 14 residues. Germline CDR1 is SEHNR and CDR2 is FQNEAQ (reference sequence). Trimming took off 4 bases at V and 0 bases at J, with 7 bases between the two ends. CDR3 in amino acids: CASSSIYSNQPQHF. CDR3 sequence (DNA): TGTGCCAGCAGCTCTATATATAGCAATCAGCCCCAGCATTTT. Supplemented by reference TRBV7-9 and TRBJ1-5, the full variable domain reads DTGVSQNPRHKITKRGQNVTFRCDPISEHNRLYWYRQTLGQGPEFLTYFQNEAQLEKSRLLSDRFSAERPKGSFSTLEIQRTEQGDSAMYLCASSSIYSNQPQHFGDGTRLSIL.

The chain employs TRBV7-6 and TRBJ1-1; the D gene is possibly TRBD1 (5 bases). CDR1 SGHVS and CDR2 FNYEAQ come from the germline V gene. V gave up 1 base and J gave up 4 bases, with 16 bases separating them. There are 16 residues in the CDR3. The DNA for the CDR3 is TGTGCCAGCAGCTTAGGGGGCGAGCACTGGGGCACTGAAGCTTTCTTT. Amino acids: CASSLGGEHWGTEAFF.

The chain employs TRBV2 and TRBJ1-5, with D possibly being TRBD1 (5 bases). Germline V gene sequence: CDR1 SNHLY, CDR2 FYNNEI. The V and J ends lost 6 bases and 6 bases respectively, with 18 bases between them. The CDR3 has 15 amino acids. CDR3 DNA sequence: TGTGCCAGCAGGGCGGGACCCTCCCTTGGTCAGCCCCAGCATTTT. It specifies CASRAGPSLGQPQHF.

J is TRBJ1-2 and V is TRBV3-1 (or the pseudogene TRBV3-2); D not certain. The germline V gene has CDR1 LGHDT and CDR2 YNNKEL (reference sequence). The CDR3 length is 12 residues. V gave up 2 bases and J gave up 4 bases, with 5 bases separating them. The CDR3 DNA reads as TGTGCCAGCAGCCAAACGGGCTATGGCTACACCTTC. This sequence encodes CASSQTGYGYTF.

The chain employs TRBV6-2 or TRBV6-3 and TRBJ2-5; 11 bases align to TRBD1. The V gene's germline CDR1 is MNHEY and CDR2 SVGEGT. J lost 5 bases, V lost 6 bases, and 11 bases had no gene match. The length of the CDR3 is 16 residues. The CDR3 is CASSNLGQGALETQYF. The CDR3 DNA follows: TGTGCCAGCAGCAACCTCGGACAGGGGGCGCTGGAGACCCAGTACTTC.

The chain recombines TRBV29-1 with TRBJ2-7; 7 bases align to TRBD1. The CDR3 loop spans 12 amino acids. V trimming: 3 bases; J trimming: 3 bases; junction bases outside the gene matches: 2. Germline CDR1 reads SQVTM; CDR2 reads ANQGSEA. CDR3 DNA sequence: TGCAGCGTTGAGGGGGACAGCTACGAGCAGTACTTC. Translation gives CSVEGDSYEQYF.

J is TRBJ1-1 and V is TRBV28; 9 bases match TRBD1. CDR1 is MDHEN, CDR2 SYDVKM, per germline. The CDR3 length is 15 residues. V shed 5 bases and J 3 bases; nucleotides not matched to a gene: 7. CDR3 sequence (DNA): TGTGCCAGCAGTGCATACAGGGGGCTGGACACTGAAGCTTTCTTT. Translation gives CASSAYRGLDTEAFF.